The rows below give T cell receptor beta chains drawn from one sample of a study of T cells in Graves' hyperthyroidism and ophthalmopathy. TCRdb reprocessed the multiplex PCR reads via MiXCR and lists one record per CDR3 protein. This sample carries roughly 400,000 distinct CDR3 sequences, around an eighth of them seen once, and the ten largest clones take 28%. The sequencing sample was made of blood. The receptors come from a man aged 45-65 years with Graves' ophthalmopathy. The CDR3 runs from the conserved cysteine through the conserved F or W. The D gene is left open where the match is weak. Size is omitted from some rows. Given values are once, few, many or a class for expanded clones.

TRBV7-2	TRBD2	TRBJ2-5	few	CASSLALAGVPETQYF	TGTGCCAGCAGCTTAGCGCTAGCGGGAGTACCTGAGACCCAGTACTTC
TRBV3-1	TRBD1	TRBJ2-1	many	CASKPSGTGVGNEQFF	TGTGCCAGCAAGCCATCGGGGACAGGGGTGGGTAATGAGCAGTTCTTC
TRBV10-3	TRBD2	TRBJ2-1	few	CAISVAASGSFNEQFF	TGTGCCATCAGTGTAGCGGCTAGCGGGAGTTTCAATGAGCAGTTCTTC
TRBV2	TRBD1	TRBJ2-5	many	CASRGQGAAETQYF	TGTGCCAGCAGAGGACAGGGGGCGGCAGAGACCCAGTACTTC
TRBV9	TRBD2	TRBJ2-3	many	CASRPLAGGADTQYF	TGTGCCAGCAGGCCCCTAGCGGGAGGCGCAGATACGCAGTATTTT
TRBV20-1	.	TRBJ2-3	many	CSASRTFADTQYF	TGCAGTGCTTCCCGGACTTTTGCAGATACGCAGTATTTT
TRBV6-2/TRBV6-3	.	TRBJ2-1	few	CASSRAGTLNEQFF	TGTGCCAGCAGCCGTGCTGGGACTCTCAATGAGCAGTTCTTC
TRBV18	.	TRBJ2-5	many	CASSPPGVQETQYF	TGTGCCAGCAGCCCACCCGGGGTACAAGAGACCCAGTACTTC
TRBV7-8	.	TRBJ2-3	many	CASSLGPPLSTDTQYF	TGTGCCAGCAGCTTGGGACCACCCCTGAGCACAGATACGCAGTATTTT
TRBV3-1	.	TRBJ2-7	many	CASSLRVSEQYF	TGTGCCAGCAGCCTAAGAGTCTCCGAGCAGTACTTC
TRBV10-3	TRBD1	TRBJ2-7	few	CAISYGGTGPYEQYF	TGTGCCATCAGTTACGGCGGGACAGGGCCCTACGAGCAGTACTTC
TRBV12-3/TRBV12-4	TRBD2	TRBJ2-7	.	CASSPPGLAVREQYF	TGTGCCAGCAGCCCCCCGGGACTAGCGGTGAGGGAGCAGTACTTC
TRBV7-2	TRBD2	TRBJ2-3	many	CASSLAPALAVGDTQYF	TGTGCCAGCAGCTTAGCGCCCGCGCTAGCGGTCGGAGATACGCAGTATTTT
TRBV3-1	.	TRBJ1-3	many	CASSPSGGSGNTIYF	TGTGCCAGCAGCCCGTCGGGCGGCTCTGGAAACACCATATATTTT
TRBV6-5	.	TRBJ1-3	few	CASSYRAAVENTIYF	TGTGCCAGCAGTTACCGGGCCGCTGTTGAAAACACCATATATTTT
TRBV30	TRBD2	TRBJ2-7	.	CAWRTSSEQYF	TGTGCCTGGAGGACTAGCTCCGAGCAGTACTTC
TRBV29-1	.	TRBJ2-3	.	CSVEDFRESLTDTQYF	TGCAGCGTTGAAGATTTCCGGGAGAGCCTCACAGATACGCAGTATTTT
TRBV9	TRBD2	TRBJ2-5	many	CASSPTSGRMETQYF	TGTGCCAGCAGCCCTACTAGCGGGAGAATGGAGACCCAGTACTTC
TRBV20-1	TRBD1	TRBJ1-1	few	CSAALRTGGSSTEAFF	TGCAGTGCTGCCCTTAGGACAGGGGGCAGTAGCACTGAAGCTTTCTTT
TRBV20-1	.	TRBJ2-5	many	CSAKNLDSQETQYF	TGCAGTGCTAAGAACTTGGACAGCCAAGAGACCCAGTACTTC
TRBV10-3	.	TRBJ2-7	.	CAIRASVSYEQYF	TGTGCCATCAGGGCTAGCGTATCCTACGAGCAGTACTTC
TRBV6-2/TRBV6-3	TRBD2	TRBJ2-1	many	CASTFLAGPSNEQFF	TGTGCCAGCACCTTCCTAGCGGGACCGTCCAATGAGCAGTTCTTC
TRBV30	.	TRBJ2-2	many	CAWSADRTNTNTGELFF	TGTGCCTGGAGTGCCGACAGGACTAACACGAACACCGGGGAGCTGTTTTTT
TRBV30	TRBD1	TRBJ2-3	many	CAWILGTGFADTQYF	TGTGCCTGGATACTCGGGACAGGGTTCGCGGATACGCAGTATTTT
TRBV12-3/TRBV12-4	TRBD2	TRBJ2-3	many	CASGTSADTQYF	TGTGCCAGTGGGACTAGCGCAGATACGCAGTATTTT
TRBV7-2	.	TRBJ1-1	many	CASSLVPGRATEAFF	TGTGCCAGCAGCTTAGTCCCGGGAAGGGCTACTGAAGCTTTCTTT
TRBV12-3/TRBV12-4	.	TRBJ2-2	many	CASSLASRSRNTGELFF	TGTGCCAGCAGTTTGGCCTCGCGAAGCCGGAACACCGGGGAGCTGTTTTTT
TRBV29-1	.	TRBJ1-1	many	CSVAQGRNTEAFF	TGCAGCGTTGCTCAGGGGAGGAACACTGAAGCTTTCTTT
TRBV10-1	.	TRBJ2-2	.	CASSEVSESGELFF	TGCGCCAGCAGTGAGGTCTCGGAATCGGGGGAGCTGTTTTTT
TRBV20-1	TRBD2	TRBJ2-3	.	CSARGLAGGDTQYF	TGCAGTGCTAGAGGACTAGCGGGAGGAGATACGCAGTATTTT
TRBV6-4	TRBD1	TRBJ2-1	few	CASSAVTGGSYNEQFF	TGTGCCAGCAGTGCAGTGACAGGGGGCTCCTACAATGAGCAGTTCTTC
TRBV6-2/TRBV6-3	.	TRBJ2-7	many	CASSYSISGDSSYEQYF	TGTGCCAGCAGTTACTCGATTTCGGGAGACAGCTCCTACGAGCAGTACTTC
TRBV7-6	TRBD2	TRBJ2-3	many	CASSFGTEGLATSTDTQYF	TGTGCCAGCAGCTTCGGGACAGAGGGACTAGCAACTAGCACAGATACGCAGTATTTT
TRBV20-1	TRBD1	TRBJ2-5	few	CSARDPTGGWYQETQYF	TGCAGTGCTAGAGATCCTACAGGGGGGTGGTACCAAGAGACCCAGTACTTC
TRBV27	TRBD1	TRBJ2-3	.	CATLKALGQGPTDTQYF	TGTGCCACCCTGAAAGCTCTGGGACAGGGGCCAACAGATACGCAGTATTTT
TRBV3-1	.	TRBJ1-1	many	CASSRGGNTEAFF	TGCGCCAGCAGCAGGGGCGGGAACACTGAAGCTTTCTTT
TRBV24-1	TRBD1	TRBJ2-3	few	CATSVFGTAYTDTQYF	TGTGCCACCAGTGTCTTCGGGACAGCTTACACAGATACGCAGTATTTT
TRBV11-2	TRBD2	TRBJ2-3	many	CASSATSGPTDTQYF	TGTGCCAGCAGCGCAACTAGCGGGCCCACAGATACGCAGTATTTT
TRBV2	.	TRBJ2-3	many	CASRYTGSSDTQYF	TGTGCCAGCAGGTACACAGGGTCTTCAGATACGCAGTATTTT
TRBV11-3	TRBD2	TRBJ2-7	.	CANSPPGLAYEQYF	TGTGCCAACAGCCCACCGGGACTAGCGTACGAGCAGTACTTC
TRBV20-1	TRBD2	TRBJ2-5	many	CSARGTSGNQETQYF	TGCAGTGCTAGGGGGACTAGCGGGAACCAAGAGACCCAGTACTTC
TRBV28	TRBD2	TRBJ2-1	many	CASSSAGVAGVYNEQFF	TGTGCCAGCAGTTCGGCGGGGGTGGCGGGAGTGTACAATGAGCAGTTCTTC
TRBV9	.	TRBJ2-1	.	CASSVTGRPNNEQFF	TGTGCCAGCAGCGTAACGGGCAGGCCGAACAATGAGCAGTTCTTC
TRBV2	TRBD1	TRBJ2-3	many	CASSGQGGGYTQYF	TGTGCCAGCAGTGGACAGGGGGGCGGGTATACGCAGTATTTT
TRBV27	.	TRBJ2-4	.	CATSGQGRLAGSKNIQYF	TGTGCCACCAGTGGACAGGGCAGGCTAGCGGGATCCAAAAACATTCAGTACTTC
TRBV5-1	TRBD1	TRBJ1-1	many	CASSPTGDRNTEAFF	TGCGCCAGCAGCCCAACAGGGGACCGGAACACTGAAGCTTTCTTT
TRBV29-1	TRBD1	TRBJ2-3	many	CSVDADWDRGRADTQYF	TGCAGCGTTGACGCAGATTGGGACAGGGGGCGAGCAGATACGCAGTATTTT
TRBV20-1	TRBD1	TRBJ2-7	many	CSAQSNPQRDRGRRQYF	TGCAGTGCCCAATCGAATCCTCAGCGGGACAGGGGGCGCCGGCAGTACTTC